This entry lists 5 T cell receptor beta chains sequenced from one sample in a study of human T cells and chemical hapten exposure (dated by TCRdb to the early 2020s). Libraries were built with RACE. The sample was run on a NextSeq 500. Through fastp at Q25 and MiXCR, TCRdb rebuilt clones from the public reads, retaining in-frame beta chains. Each entry merges the rows of one CDR3 protein and shows their most common DNA and genes. This sample has more than 300,000 distinct CDR3 sequences in its table, and around 5.5% of those were observed once. The ten largest clones capture around 8% of the sample. The sample's time point label, in plain terms: pre-sensitization, week 0. In the paper's terms, the treatment or condition label means: therapeutic diphenylcyclopropenone sensitization with weekly scalp DPC. Specimen: whole blood, collected in connection with sensitization to the hapten diphenylcyclopropenone (DPC). These receptors were taken from a woman aged 18-29 years with alopecia areata. Some clones in this sample may be carry-over from other donors' samples.

This clonotype came up many times. The chain employs TRBV12-3 or TRBV12-4 and TRBJ2-1; a possible D gene is TRBD1 (5 bases). The CDR3 is 13 residues long. V was pared by 0 bases and J by 9 bases, with 9 bases between. CDR3 sequence reads: CASSLAHQGEQFF. The CDR3 DNA reads TGTGCCAGCAGTTTAGCGCACCAGGGTGAGCAGTTCTTC.

This clonotype was detected ten times or more. The chain employs TRBV6-1 and TRBJ1-5; the D gene is possibly TRBD1 (5 bases). Per germline, CDR1 MNHNS and CDR2 SASEGT. Between the trimmed V and J ends, which lost 7 bases and 7 bases, there was a span of 20 bases. The CDR3 contains 15 residues. The CDR3 sequence is CASTDSLPGEQPQHF. CDR3 bases: TGTGCCAGCACCGACAGTCTCCCGGGGGAGCAGCCCCAGCATTTT.

This clonotype was counted a few times. The chain joins TRBV18 to TRBJ2-1, with 9 bases matching TRBD2. With V trimmed by 3 bases and J by 8 bases, 17 bases remained unmatched. This CDR3 spans 18 amino acids. The germline V gene encodes CDR1 KGHSH and CDR2 LQKENI. DNA for the CDR3: TGTGCCAGCTCACCGAGCTACGGGAGCGGGGGGCATCAGGATGAGCAGTTCTTC. Encoded protein: CASSPSYGSGGHQDEQFF.

This clonotype has ten or more counts. V gene TRBV4-1 combines with J gene TRBJ1-1, with a tentative D call TRBD1 (5 bases). The CDR3 length is 16 residues. Per germline, CDR1 MGHRA and CDR2 YSYEKL. The V end lost 3 bases, the J end lost 1 base, and 15 bases lay between the germline ends. The CDR3, as DNA: TGCGCCAGCAGCCAGAGGGAAGGGGAGACGAACACTGAAGCTTTCTTT. This encodes CASSQREGETNTEAFF.

The rearrangement uses TRBV5-6 and TRBJ1-2; 8 nucleotides align to TRBD1. There are 13 residues in the CDR3. Germline CDR1 is SGHDT and CDR2 is YYEEEE. V was clipped by 4 bases and J by 5 bases; unmatched bases: 4. CDR3 sequence reads: CASSAGQVYGYTF. In nucleotides, the CDR3 is TGTGCCAGCAGCGCGGGACAGGTTTATGGCTACACCTTC.